The source of this T cell receptor (beta chain) is a study of T-cell memory formation after mild COVID-19. In the study overall: The TCR clusters were mostly specific to one donor.

Using its own MiXCR run on the 5' RACE reads, TCRdb lists one record per CDR3 protein. The profile shows approximately 260,000 distinct CDR3 sequences, about 20% of them singletons. Sample: PBMCs or a T cell subset sorted from them (not recorded which). The clonotype originates from a man younger than 35 who had mild COVID-19 (a few samples of this study predate the infection). Cell type and time point are not known.

CDR3 DNA sequence: TGTGCCAGCAGTTTCGAGAGGGACAGGGTTCATGGCTACACCTTC. Translated, it gives CASSFERDRVHGYTF. The V call is TRBV6-5, the J call TRBJ1-2, with 9 bases fitting TRBD1. The CDR3 has 15 amino acids. With V trimmed by 4 bases and J by 6 bases, 9 bases remained unmatched. Germline V gene sequence: CDR1 MNHEY, CDR2 SVGAGI.